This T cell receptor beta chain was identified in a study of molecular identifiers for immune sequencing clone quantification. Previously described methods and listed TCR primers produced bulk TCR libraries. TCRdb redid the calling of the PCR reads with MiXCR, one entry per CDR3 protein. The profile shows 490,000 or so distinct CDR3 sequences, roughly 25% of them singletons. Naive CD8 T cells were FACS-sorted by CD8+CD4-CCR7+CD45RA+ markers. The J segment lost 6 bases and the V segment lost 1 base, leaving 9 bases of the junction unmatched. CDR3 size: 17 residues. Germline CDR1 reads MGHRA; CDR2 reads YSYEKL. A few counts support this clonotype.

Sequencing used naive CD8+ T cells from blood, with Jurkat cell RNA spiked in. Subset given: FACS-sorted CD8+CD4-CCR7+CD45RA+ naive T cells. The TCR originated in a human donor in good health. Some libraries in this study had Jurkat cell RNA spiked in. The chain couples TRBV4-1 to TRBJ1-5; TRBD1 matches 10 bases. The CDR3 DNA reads TGCGCCAGCAGCCAAGTGGTCGGGACAGGGGATACTCAGCCCCAGCATTTT. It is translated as CASSQVVGTGDTQPQHF.